This T cell receptor (beta chain) was captured by sequencing in a study of OX40 agonist ivuxolimab in advanced cancers. Background for the entire study: The costimulatory receptor OX40 (CD134) was targeted by ivuxolimab, a fully human IgG2 agonistic monoclonal antibody. Patients were allowed to have had prior anti-PD-1, anti-PD-L1 or anti-CTLA-4 therapy, and 40% of the dose-escalation patients had been treated with checkpoint inhibitors. Among the roughly 50 dose-escalation patients, about 19 had hepatocellular carcinoma, 15 or so melanoma, 9 renal cell carcinoma and 9 head and neck cancer. Peripheral TCRbeta sequencing aimed to test whether ivuxolimab altered TCR sequence diversity and caused clonal T-cell expansion. Intravenous ivuxolimab was administered to patients every 2 weeks at six dose levels: 0.01, 0.1, 0.3, 1.5, 3 and 10 mg/kg. The paper covers the monotherapy dose-escalation part of the phase I ivuxolimab trial, which included N ≈ 50 patients. In the dose-escalation cohort, roughly four fifths of patients were male, and the mean age was around 60 years, with a range of about 23 to 90. Three dose-escalation patients achieved partial responses, one with hepatocellular carcinoma and two with cutaneous melanoma.

Overall study outcomes, separate from this receptor: At doses from 0.1 to 3.0 mg/kg, clonal expansion was seen in both CD4+ and CD8+ blood T cells between baseline and week 6. In the 0.1-3.0 mg/kg groups, partial responders were among the patients with the lowest normalized peripheral clonal expansion, particularly in CD8+ T cells. After ivuxolimab, expanded clones were on average more numerous among CD8+ T cells than among CD4+ T cells. Which antigens the clonally expanded peripheral T cells were specific for was not determined. Low levels of normalized T-cell clonal expansion were also seen in some patients who did not respond.

Patients with a history of autoimmune disease or receiving systemic immunosuppression were excluded from the trial. Peripheral blood for TCR sequencing was collected from all dose cohorts at baseline, on cycle 4 day 1, and on cycle 7 day 1. The samples were drawn from a first-in-human, open-label, multicenter phase I dose-escalation trial of ivuxolimab. Adults with locally advanced or metastatic melanoma, renal cell carcinoma, hepatocellular carcinoma or head and neck squamous cell carcinoma were enrolled in the trial. Before TCR sequencing, CD4+ T cells and CD8+ T cells from peripheral blood were sorted into separate populations. Genomic DNA was extracted from sorted cells for sequencing of the TCRbeta CDR3 region. The immunoSEQ Assay was used for sequencing of TCRbeta CDR3 regions. Entries here come from immuneACCESS through TCRdb and include only in-frame sequences with V and J called. Some clones fail to appear in such tables; in the studies checked, an unresolved V gene covers under half of the shortfall, and the cause of the remainder is unknown. This sample gives fewer than 70,000 clones in total; less than 95% of them show up just once. The ten largest clones represent roughly 12% of the sample.

A note on this clone: This receptor's antigen is unknown. The input lacks base qualities; no much larger clone sits a single base away.

Spanning cysteine to phenylalanine, the CDR3 consists of 15 amino acids. Only CDR3 DNA remains: 45 bases, in frame from the first base. CDR1 and CDR2 were assigned from the germline V gene as SGHAT and FQNNGV. The junction shows trimming of 1 base on V and 2 bases on J, plus 12 bases between the germline ends. The chain is encoded by TRBV11-2 joined to TRBJ2-7; TRBD2 is perhaps the D gene, given 6 matching bases. The specimen was CD4+ or CD8+ T cells sorted from blood, collected in a trial of the OX40 agonist ivuxolimab. The TCR comes from an adult with an advanced solid tumor such as melanoma, head and neck, liver or kidney cancer. The nucleotide sequence is TGTGCCAGCAGCTTAGGGGCGGGGACGCCCTACGAGCAGTACTTC. Its amino acids are CASSLGAGTPYEQYF.